Listed below are T cell receptor beta chains from one sample, sequenced in a study of Tregs in tolerant kidney transplant recipients. Clones were read by immunoSEQ multiplex PCR, and TCRdb kept only the in-frame ones, dropping some. The repertoire holds tens of thousands of clones, with about 98% as singletons. Sequenced material: Tregs from blood, taken before the transplant. The source of these receptors is a human donor who received a combined kidney and bone marrow transplant. CDR3s include the opening cysteine and the closing phenylalanine or tryptophan. A D gene is named only where the DNA matches it firmly. Clone size is given for some rows only: seen once, a few or many times, or a class if the clone is expanded.

clone_size,cdr3_length,v_call,j_call,d_call,cdr3_nt,cdr3_aa
NA,14,TRBV7-9,TRBJ1-4,NA,TGTGCCAGCAGCTTTCCCGGGGAGAATGAAAAACTGTTTTTT,CASSFPGENEKLFF
once,14,TRBV2,TRBJ2-1,TRBD2,TGTGCCAGCAGTGGCGGGAGGGCCCTCAATGAGCAGTTCTTC,CASSGGRALNEQFF
NA,19,TRBV7-9,TRBJ2-6,NA,TGTGCCAGCAGCTTCCGTTCGCGCAGGGTCGCCTCTGGGGCCAACGTCCTGACTTTC,CASSFRSRRVASGANVLTF
NA,14,TRBV9,TRBJ1-1,NA,TGTGCCAGCAGCGTAGGACAGAGCTACACTGAAGCTTTCTTT,CASSVGQSYTEAFF
NA,15,TRBV9,TRBJ1-1,NA,TGTGCCAGCAGCGTCCGCTCGGGGGGGGCCGCTGAAGCTTTCTTT,CASSVRSGGAAEAFF
NA,16,TRBV7-2,TRBJ2-7,TRBD2,TGTGCCAGCAGCTTAAGGGTCTTGATCACTAGCGGCGAGCAGTACTTC,CASSLRVLITSGEQYF
NA,16,TRBV5-4,TRBJ2-7,TRBD1,TGTGCCAGCAGCCCAGAACTACGACGGACAGGTGGCGTGCAGTACTTC,CASSPELRRTGGVQYF
once,13,TRBV12-5,TRBJ1-1,NA,TGTGCTAGTGGCCGCGGGGGGAACACTGAAGCTTTCTTT,CASGRGGNTEAFF
NA,15,TRBV5-4,TRBJ2-2,NA,TGTGCCAGCAGCTTGGACTTCCTGGCGGCCGGGGAGCTGTTTTTT,CASSLDFLAAGELFF
NA,15,TRBV2,TRBJ1-3,NA,TGTGCCAGCAGTGCGCAGTCCGTGTCTGGAAACACCATATATTTT,CASSAQSVSGNTIYF
NA,16,TRBV5-4,TRBJ2-2,TRBD2,TGTGCCAGCAGCTTGGGCCTAGCGGGGAACACCGGGGAGCTGTTTTTT,CASSLGLAGNTGELFF
NA,13,TRBV7-6,TRBJ2-7,NA,TGTGCCAGCAGCTTATCCGGGGCCTACGAGCAGTACTTC,CASSLSGAYEQYF
NA,14,TRBV5-1,TRBJ2-1,TRBD1,TGCGCCAGCAGCACCGACAGGGGGTGGAATGAGCAGTTCTTC,CASSTDRGWNEQFF
NA,15,TRBV19,TRBJ2-1,NA,TGTGCCAGTAGCCGGACAAGCAGCTCCTACAATGAGCAGTTCTTC,CASSRTSSSYNEQFF
NA,11,TRBV6-7,TRBJ1-1,NA,TGTGCCAGCTCGCGCCGCACTGAAGCTTTCTTT,CASSRRTEAFF
NA,16,TRBV4-2,TRBJ2-7,NA,TGTGCCAGCAGCCAGCGAAGGGGCGTACTTACCTACGAGCAGTACTTC,CASSQRRGVLTYEQYF
NA,13,TRBV6-4,TRBJ2-2,NA,TGTGCCAGCAGACAGGAGAACACCGGGGAGCTGTTTTTT,CASRQENTGELFF
once,17,TRBV4-2,TRBJ1-6,TRBD1,TGTGCCAGCAGCCAACAAGACAGGGGTCTCTCTATTTCACCCCTCCACTTT,CASSQQDRGLSISPLHF
NA,13,TRBV29-1,TRBJ1-2,NA,TGCAGCGTTGAAGTGGTGGAGACCTATGGCTACACCTTC,CSVEVVETYGYTF
NA,17,TRBV15,TRBJ2-3,TRBD1,TGTGCCACCAGCAGGGACCAACCGGGACAGATCACAGATACGCAGTATTTT,CATSRDQPGQITDTQYF
NA,16,TRBV18,TRBJ1-2,TRBD1,TGTGCCAGCTCATTCAGGGGGCATTCTTATCCTTATGGCTACACCTTC,CASSFRGHSYPYGYTF
NA,14,TRBV25-1,TRBJ2-4,NA,TGTGCCAGCAGAGGACAGGACTATAAAAACATTCAGTACTTC,CASRGQDYKNIQYF
NA,15,TRBV28,TRBJ1-5,TRBD1,TGTGCCAGCAGTTTACTCCGACAGGGGGGTCAGCCCCAGCATTTT,CASSLLRQGGQPQHF
NA,12,TRBV29-1,TRBJ2-7,TRBD2,TGCAGCGTAAGGACTAGCTATCGGGAGCAGTACTTC,CSVRTSYREQYF
NA,13,TRBV5-1,TRBJ1-2,TRBD1,TGCGCCAGCAGCACCGGGACAGTAGCTGGCTACACCTTC,CASSTGTVAGYTF
NA,15,TRBV21-1,TRBJ2-5,NA,TGTGCCCACCGCCGCGAGGAGGGGGGGCAAGAGACCCAGTACTTC,CAHRREEGGQETQYF
NA,15,TRBV19,TRBJ1-5,TRBD1,TGTGCCAGTAGCCAGACAGGGGCTCGGAGTCAGCCCCAGCATTTT,CASSQTGARSQPQHF
once,11,TRBV19,TRBJ1-1,NA,TGTGCCAGTACACAAACAGGCCCGCGGTTCTTT,CASTQTGPRFF
NA,18,TRBV4-2,TRBJ2-3,NA,TGTGCCAGCAGCCAACCAGGTACTCGACTAACTAGCACAGATACGCAGTATTTT,CASSQPGTRLTSTDTQYF
NA,18,TRBV7-8,TRBJ1-6,TRBD1,TGTGCCAGCAGCTTATTGTTCAGGGGGGTTGGGAATAATTCACCCCTCCACTTT,CASSLLFRGVGNNSPLHF
NA,14,TRBV10-3,TRBJ2-1,NA,TGTGCCACGTCGGGGGACCACTCCTACAATGAGCAGTTCTTC,CATSGDHSYNEQFF
NA,17,TRBV7-2,TRBJ1-1,NA,TGTGCCAGCAGCTTAATATGGGATATCCGGGGTTACACTGAAGCTTTCTTT,CASSLIWDIRGYTEAFF
NA,14,TRBV7-2,TRBJ1-1,TRBD1,TGTGCCAGCGGACGGGACAGGGAGAACACTGAAGCTTTCTTT,CASGRDRENTEAFF
NA,12,TRBV12-5,TRBJ2-3,NA,TGTGCTAGTGGTTCCGTATCAGATACGCAGTATTTT,CASGSVSDTQYF
NA,19,TRBV7-9,TRBJ1-1,TRBD1,TGTGCCAGCAGCCCCAAAGACCCGACAGGGGCCGTATTTATAGCTGAAGCTTTCTTT,CASSPKDPTGAVFIAEAFF
NA,14,TRBV7-3,TRBJ2-3,NA,TGTGCCAGCAGCACGGGACTTCCACAAGATACGCAGTATTTT,CASSTGLPQDTQYF
NA,18,TRBV7-3,TRBJ1-1,NA,TGTGCCAGCAGCTTAAACCCAACGGGTGTCGGATTCAACACTGAAGCTTTCTTT,CASSLNPTGVGFNTEAFF
NA,14,TRBV7-8,TRBJ2-3,NA,TGTGCCAGCAAATTTTTAGGGGGCACAGATACGCAGTATTTT,CASKFLGGTDTQYF
NA,14,TRBV6-1,TRBJ1-1,TRBD1,TGTGCCAGCAGGTACAGGGGGCTGAACACTGAAGCTTTCTTT,CASRYRGLNTEAFF
NA,15,TRBV5-1,TRBJ1-4,NA,TGCGCCAGCAGCTCTGGCGTCAGGGTGGGTGAAAAACTGTTTTTT,CASSSGVRVGEKLFF
NA,13,TRBV15,TRBJ1-1,NA,TGTGCCACCAGCAGCTGGGGGGGTACTGAAGCTTTCTTT,CATSSWGGTEAFF
NA,15,TRBV5-6,TRBJ2-7,TRBD2,TGTGCCAGCAGCTTGGCGGGGGGGGCCTCCTACGAGCAGTACTTC,CASSLAGGASYEQYF
NA,16,TRBV4-3,TRBJ2-2,NA,TGCGCCAGCAGCCATTTAAAGACAGGGAACACCGGGGAGCTGTTTTTT,CASSHLKTGNTGELFF
NA,17,TRBV21-1,TRBJ1-5,NA,TGTGCCAGCAGCAAACGGGGACGGGGACAGGGTGATCAGCCCCAGCATTTT,CASSKRGRGQGDQPQHF
NA,15,TRBV21-1,TRBJ1-2,NA,TGTGCCAGCAGCATAAGGAGCAGGGCCGACTATGGCTACACCTTC,CASSIRSRADYGYTF
NA,15,TRBV9,TRBJ1-1,NA,TGTGCCAGCAGCGTAGTGTCAGGCAGCGGCACTGAAGCTTTCTTT,CASSVVSGSGTEAFF
NA,17,TRBV7-8,TRBJ2-2,TRBD2,TGTGCCAGCAGCTGGGGTGGGGCTAGCGGGTTTACCGGGGAGCTGTTTTTT,CASSWGGASGFTGELFF